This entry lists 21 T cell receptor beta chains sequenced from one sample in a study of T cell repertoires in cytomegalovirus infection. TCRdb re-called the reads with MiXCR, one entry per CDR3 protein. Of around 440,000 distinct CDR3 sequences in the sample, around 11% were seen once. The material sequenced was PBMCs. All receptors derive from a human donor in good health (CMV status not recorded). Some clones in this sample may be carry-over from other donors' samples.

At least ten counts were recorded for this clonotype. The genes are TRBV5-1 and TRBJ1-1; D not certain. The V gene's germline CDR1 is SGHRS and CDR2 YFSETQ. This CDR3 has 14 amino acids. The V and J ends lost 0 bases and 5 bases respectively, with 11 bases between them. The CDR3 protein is CASSLDSRRTEAFF. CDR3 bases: TGCGCCAGCAGCTTGGACAGCCGACGGACTGAAGCTTTCTTT.

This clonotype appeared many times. CDR3: CASSFGQGVTEAFF. CDR3 coding DNA: TGTGCCAGCAGTTTTGGACAGGGGGTCACTGAAGCTTTCTTT. This chain uses TRBV12-3 or TRBV12-4 with TRBJ1-1; the match to TRBD1 covers 10 bases. This CDR3 is built from 14 residues. The V and J ends lost 3 bases and 4 bases, in that order; junction bases with no gene match: 2.

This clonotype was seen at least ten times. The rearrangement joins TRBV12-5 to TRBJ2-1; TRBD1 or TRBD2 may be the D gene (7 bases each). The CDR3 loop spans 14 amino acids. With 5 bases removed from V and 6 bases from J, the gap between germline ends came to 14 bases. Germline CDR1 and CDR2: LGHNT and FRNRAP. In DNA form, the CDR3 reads TGTGCTAGTGGTCATCCAGGGGGGGGCAATGAGCAGTTCTTC. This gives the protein CASGHPGGGNEQFF.

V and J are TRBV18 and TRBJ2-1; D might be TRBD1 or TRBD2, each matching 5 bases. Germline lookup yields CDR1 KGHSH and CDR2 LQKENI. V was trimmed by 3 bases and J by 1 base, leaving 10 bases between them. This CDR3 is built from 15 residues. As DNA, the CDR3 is TGTGCCAGCTCACCTGCATGGGGGTCCTACAATGAGCAGTTCTTC. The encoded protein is CASSPAWGSYNEQFF.

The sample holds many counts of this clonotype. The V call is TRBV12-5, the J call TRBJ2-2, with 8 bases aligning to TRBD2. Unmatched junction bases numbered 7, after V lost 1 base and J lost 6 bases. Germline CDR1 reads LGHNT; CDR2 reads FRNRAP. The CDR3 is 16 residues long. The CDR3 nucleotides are TGTGCTAGTGGTTTGGCACGGGAGGGGTTTGCCGGGGAGCTGTTTTTT. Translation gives CASGLAREGFAGELFF.

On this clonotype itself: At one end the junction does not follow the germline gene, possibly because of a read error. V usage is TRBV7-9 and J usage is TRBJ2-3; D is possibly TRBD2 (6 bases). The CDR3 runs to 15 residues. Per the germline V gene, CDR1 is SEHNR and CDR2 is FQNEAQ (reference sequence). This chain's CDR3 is CASSLGGFGTDTQYF. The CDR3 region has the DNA TGTGCCAGCAGCTTGGGGGGATTTGGCACCGATACGCAGTATTTT.

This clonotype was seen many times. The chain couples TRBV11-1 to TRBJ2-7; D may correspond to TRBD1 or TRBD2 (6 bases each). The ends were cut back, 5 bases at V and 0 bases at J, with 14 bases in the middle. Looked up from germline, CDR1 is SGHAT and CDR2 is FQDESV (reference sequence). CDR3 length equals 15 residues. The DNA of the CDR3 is TGTGCCAGCAGCCCCCACAGGGAGGACTCCTACGAGCAGTACTTC. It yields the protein CASSPHREDSYEQYF.

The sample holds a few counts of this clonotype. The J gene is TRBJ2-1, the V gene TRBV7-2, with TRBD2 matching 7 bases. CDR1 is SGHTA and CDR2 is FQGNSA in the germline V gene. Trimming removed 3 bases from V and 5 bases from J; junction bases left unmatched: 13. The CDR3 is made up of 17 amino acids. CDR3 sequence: CASSLGGGGGGNNEQFF. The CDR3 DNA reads TGTGCCAGCAGCTTGGGGGGGGGGGGGGGAGGCAACAATGAGCAGTTCTTC.

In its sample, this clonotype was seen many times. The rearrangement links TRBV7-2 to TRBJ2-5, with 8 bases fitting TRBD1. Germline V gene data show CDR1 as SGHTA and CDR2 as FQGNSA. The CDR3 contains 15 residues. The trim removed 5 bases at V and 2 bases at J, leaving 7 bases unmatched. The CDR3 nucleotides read TGTGCCAGCAGCCCGCGGACAGGGACGCAAGAGACCCAGTACTTC. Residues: CASSPRTGTQETQYF.

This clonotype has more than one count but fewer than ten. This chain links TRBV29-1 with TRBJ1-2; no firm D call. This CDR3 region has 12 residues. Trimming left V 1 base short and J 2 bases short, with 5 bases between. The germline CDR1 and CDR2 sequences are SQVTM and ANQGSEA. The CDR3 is CSVEGRNYGYTF. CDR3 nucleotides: TGCAGCGTTGAAGGCAGGAACTATGGCTACACCTTC.

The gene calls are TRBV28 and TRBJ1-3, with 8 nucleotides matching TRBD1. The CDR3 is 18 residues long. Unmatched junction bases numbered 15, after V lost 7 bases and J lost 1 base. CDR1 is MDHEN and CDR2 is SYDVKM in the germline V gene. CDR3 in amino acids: CASNSPSGTGHSGNTIYF. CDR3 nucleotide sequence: TGTGCCAGCAATTCCCCGTCCGGGACAGGCCATTCTGGAAACACCATATATTTT.

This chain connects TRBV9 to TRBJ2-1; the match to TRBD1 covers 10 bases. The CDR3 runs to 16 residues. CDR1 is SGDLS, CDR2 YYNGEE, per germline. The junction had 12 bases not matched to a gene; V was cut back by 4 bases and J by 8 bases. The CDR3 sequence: CASSSRQGAPPDEQFF. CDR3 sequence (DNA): TGTGCCAGCAGCTCTAGACAGGGGGCGCCCCCCGATGAGCAGTTCTTC.

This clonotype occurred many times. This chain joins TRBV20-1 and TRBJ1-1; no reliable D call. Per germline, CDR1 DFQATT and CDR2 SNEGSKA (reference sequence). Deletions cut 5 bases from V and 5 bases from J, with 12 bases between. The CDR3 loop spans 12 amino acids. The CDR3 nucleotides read TGCAGTGCTCCGAGACCCTTAACTGAAGCTTTCTTT. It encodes CSAPRPLTEAFF.

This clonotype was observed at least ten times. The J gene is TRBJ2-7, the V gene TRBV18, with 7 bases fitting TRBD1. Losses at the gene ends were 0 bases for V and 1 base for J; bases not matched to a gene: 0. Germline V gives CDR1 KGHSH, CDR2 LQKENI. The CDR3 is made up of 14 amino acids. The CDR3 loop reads CASSPPGQSYEQYF. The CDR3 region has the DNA TGTGCCAGCTCACCACCGGGACAGTCCTACGAGCAGTACTTC.

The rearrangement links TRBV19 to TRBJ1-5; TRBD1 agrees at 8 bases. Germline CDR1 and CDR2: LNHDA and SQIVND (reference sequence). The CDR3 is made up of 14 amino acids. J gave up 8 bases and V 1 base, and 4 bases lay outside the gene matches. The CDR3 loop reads CASSIAKQGEPQHF. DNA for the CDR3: TGTGCCAGTAGTATAGCTAAACAGGGGGAGCCCCAGCATTTT.

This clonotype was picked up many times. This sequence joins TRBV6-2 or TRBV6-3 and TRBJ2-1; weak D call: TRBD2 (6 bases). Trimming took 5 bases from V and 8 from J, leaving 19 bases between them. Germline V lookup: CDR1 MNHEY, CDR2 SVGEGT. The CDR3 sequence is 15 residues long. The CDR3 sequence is CASSTQRARYYEQFF. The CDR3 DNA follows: TGTGCCAGCAGTACCCAGCGGGCCCGTTACTATGAGCAGTTCTTC.

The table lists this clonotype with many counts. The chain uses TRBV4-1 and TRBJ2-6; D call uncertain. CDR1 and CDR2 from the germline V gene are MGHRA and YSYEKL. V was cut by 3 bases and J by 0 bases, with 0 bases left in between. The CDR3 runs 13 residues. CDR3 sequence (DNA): TGCGCCAGCAGCCACTCTGGGGCCAACGTCCTGACTTTC. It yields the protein CASSHSGANVLTF.

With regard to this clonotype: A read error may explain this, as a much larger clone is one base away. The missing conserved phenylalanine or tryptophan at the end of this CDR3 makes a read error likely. CDR3 nucleotides: TGTGCCATCAGTGGGCCGGCTTACAATGAGCAGTTCTCC. This translates into CAISGPAYNEQFS. The chain couples TRBV10-3 to TRBJ2-1; D gene ambiguous. Germline V gene lookup returns CDR1 ENHRY and CDR2 SYGVKD. The CDR3 totals 13 residues. V lost 4 bases and J lost 4, with 8 bases in between.

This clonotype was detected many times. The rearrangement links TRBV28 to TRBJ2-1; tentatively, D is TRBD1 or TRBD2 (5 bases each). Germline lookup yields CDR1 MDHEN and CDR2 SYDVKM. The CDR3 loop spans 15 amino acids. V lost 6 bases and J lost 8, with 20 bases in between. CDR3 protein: CASSRLTGTQHEQFF. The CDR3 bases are TGTGCCAGCAGCCGTCTTACCGGGACCCAACATGAGCAGTTCTTC.

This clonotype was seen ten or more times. The CDR3 spells CASSSGTPNTGELFF. The CDR3 bases are TGTGCCAGCAGCAGCGGGACACCGAACACCGGGGAGCTGTTTTTT. The chain links TRBV5-4 to TRBJ2-2, with D tentatively TRBD2 (7 bases). V lost 4 bases, J lost 0 bases, and 10 bases lay in between. Germline V lookup: CDR1 SGHNT, CDR2 YYREEE (reference sequence). The CDR3 is 15 residues long.

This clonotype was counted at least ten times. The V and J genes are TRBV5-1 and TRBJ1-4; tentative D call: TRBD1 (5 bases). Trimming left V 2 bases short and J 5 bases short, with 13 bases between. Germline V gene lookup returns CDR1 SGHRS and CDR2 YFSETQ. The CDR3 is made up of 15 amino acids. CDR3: CASSLGDSPNEKLFF. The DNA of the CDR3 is TGCGCCAGCAGCTTAGGAGACAGTCCAAATGAAAAACTGTTTTTT.